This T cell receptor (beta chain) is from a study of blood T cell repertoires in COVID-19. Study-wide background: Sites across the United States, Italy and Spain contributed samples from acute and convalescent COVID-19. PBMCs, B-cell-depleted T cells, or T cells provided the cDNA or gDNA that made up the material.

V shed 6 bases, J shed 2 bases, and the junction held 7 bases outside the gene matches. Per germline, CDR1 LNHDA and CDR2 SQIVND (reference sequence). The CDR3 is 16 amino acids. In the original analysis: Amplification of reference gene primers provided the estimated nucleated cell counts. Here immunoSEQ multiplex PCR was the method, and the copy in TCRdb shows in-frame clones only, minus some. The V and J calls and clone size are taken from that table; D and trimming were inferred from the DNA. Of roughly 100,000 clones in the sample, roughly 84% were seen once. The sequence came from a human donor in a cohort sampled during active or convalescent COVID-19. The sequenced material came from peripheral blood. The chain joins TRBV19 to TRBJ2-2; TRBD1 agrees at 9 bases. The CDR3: CASSPGTGLNTGELFF. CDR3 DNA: TGTGCCAGTAGCCCTGGGACAGGGCTAAACACCGGGGAGCTGTTTTTT.